These 31 T cell receptor beta chains were sequenced from one sample in a study of tumor-infiltrating lymphocytes in primary liver carcinoma. Making TCR beta cDNA involved approximately 0.5 ug total RNA and a constant-region primer. Three nested multiplex PCR rounds of slightly modified ARM-PCR generated TCR beta libraries. A C-beta reverse primer and TRBV1-TRBV30 forward primers served in each of the first two PCR rounds, at about 9 cycles apiece. From the multiplex PCR reads, TCRdb called clonotypes with MiXCR, one entry per CDR3 protein. The table shows 100,000 or so distinct CDR3 sequences, with roughly 85% occurring only once. RNA and DNA were co-extracted from approximately 20-30 mg of unsorted bulk tissue. Sequencing input: liver tumor tissue from sampling region 3. This sample's subset: tumor region T3, left-lateral pole. The receptors originated from a middle-aged man with primary liver carcinoma and hepatitis B virus infection.

About this clonotype: An end of the junction differs from the germline gene, which may be a read error. The CDR3 nucleotides read TGTGCCAGTGGTGTGTGGGATATGCAGTATTTT. The encoded protein is CASGVWDMQYF. The rearrangement uses TRBV6-5 and TRBJ2-3; D remains ambiguous. CDR1 and CDR2 (germline): MNHEY, SVGAGI. The CDR3 sequence is 11 residues long.

About this clonotype itself: The junction does not match germline at one end; this may be a read error. The chain combines TRBV11-2 with TRBJ2-7; 9 bases line up with TRBD2. This CDR3 region has 16 residues. CDR1 is SGHAT, CDR2 FQNNGV, per germline. The CDR3 reads CASSIFGGRVSYEQYF. DNA for the CDR3: TGTGCCAGCAGCATATTCGGCGGGAGGGTCTCCTACGAGCAGTATTTC.

About this clonotype: Without the conserved terminal phenylalanine or tryptophan, this CDR3 likely stems from a read error. V and J are TRBV12-3 or TRBV12-4 and TRBJ1-1; weak D call: TRBD1 (5 bases). V was cut by 5 bases and J by 0 bases, with 10 bases left in between. This CDR3 spans 14 amino acids. This CDR3 is CASSMGLMNTEAFL. The CDR3 bases are TGTGCCAGCAGTATGGGGCTGATGAACACTGAAGCTTTCCTT.

V and J are TRBV2 and TRBJ2-7; D ambiguous. The V end was cut by 6 bases, the J end by 0 bases, with 6 bases between. The CDR3 runs to 12 residues. Germline CDR1 reads SNHLY; CDR2 reads FYNNEI. The CDR3 sequence is CASSSDSYEQYF. For the CDR3, the DNA is TGTGCCAGCAGCTCAGACTCCTACGAGCAGTACTTC.

Note on this clonotype: This may arise from a read error, as a much more abundant clone is one base away. The rearrangement joins TRBV25-1 to TRBJ1-2; TRBD1 is a possible D gene (5 bases). CDR1 and CDR2 from the germline V gene are MGHDK and SYGVNS. V lost 5 bases to trimming and J lost 7 bases, with 14 bases between them. The CDR3 contains 13 residues. The DNA for the CDR3 is TGTGCCAGCAGTCCGTCAGGGAGGTGTGGCTACACCTTC. Its protein is CASSPSGRCGYTF.

This clonotype was seen a single time. In this CDR3 the conserved last residue, phenylalanine or tryptophan, is missing, so a read error is likely. The chain recombines TRBV29-1 with TRBJ2-7; D unclear. Germline CDR1 is SQVTM and CDR2 is ANQGSEA. This CDR3 has 17 amino acids. The CDR3 loop reads CSILRRFDGPPSYEQYL. CDR3 sequence (DNA): TGCAGTATCCTACGGCGCTTCGACGGACCCCCCTCCTACGAGCAGTACCTC.

Of note for this clonotype: The final CDR3 position lacks the conserved phenylalanine or tryptophan, pointing to a likely read error. V gene TRBV11-1 combines with J gene TRBJ1-1, with D perhaps matching TRBD1 (6 bases). Germline loops: CDR1 SGHAT, CDR2 FQDESV (reference sequence). V was cut by 2 bases and J by 11 bases, with 21 bases left in between. The CDR3 contains 15 residues. For the CDR3, the DNA is TGTGCCAGCAGCTTATATCCAGGGGCAAACATTGAGGCTTTCTCT. Translating it yields CASSLYPGANIEAFS.

As concerns this clonotype: One junction end disagrees with the germline gene, perhaps due to a read error. This CDR3 is CTSSSPGLAGVDTQYF. The CDR3 DNA reads as TGTACCAGCAGTTCCCCGGGACTAGCGGGAGTGGATACGCAGTACTTT. J is TRBJ2-3 and V is TRBV11-2; 14 bases fit TRBD2. The CDR3 runs 16 residues. From germline, CDR1 is SGHAT and CDR2 FQNNGV.

Regarding this clonotype: A much bigger clone sits one base away, suggesting this may be a read error. The chain couples TRBV28 to TRBJ1-3; weak D call: TRBD1 (5 bases). CDR1 MDHEN and CDR2 SYDVKM come from the germline V gene. This CDR3 contains 16 residues. CDR3 in DNA: TGTGCCAGCAGCCACTCGACAGCCTACTCTGGAAACATCATATATTTT. Protein sequence: CASSHSTAYSGNIIYF.

About this clonotype itself: Compared with germline, one end of the junction differs, possibly owing to a read error. The chain has TRBV30 and TRBJ2-2; D may match TRBD1 or TRBD2 (5 bases each). The CDR3 covers 14 residues. The germline CDR1 and CDR2 sequences are GTSNPN and SVGIG (reference sequence). The CDR3 sequence: CAWSGQEDTGELLF. The DNA for the CDR3 is TGTGCCTGGAGTGGTCAGGAGGACACCGGGGAGCTGCTTTTT.

The gene calls are TRBV6-1 and TRBJ2-4; 8 nucleotides align to TRBD1. Germline CDR1 reads MNHNS; CDR2 reads SASEGT. This CDR3 contains 16 residues. CDR3 in amino acids: CTTSATGGFSKNIQYF. DNA of the CDR3: TGTACCACCAGTGCCACAGGGGGGTTCAGCAAAAACATTCAGTACTTC.

A remark on this clonotype: The conserved final phenylalanine or tryptophan is absent from the CDR3, which likely points to a read error. CDR3 nucleotide sequence: TGTGCCAGCAGATTCGGGACAGGGGGCCATCAGCCCCAGTATATT. Translating it yields CASRFGTGGHQPQYI. V gene TRBV12-3 or TRBV12-4 combines with J gene TRBJ1-5, with 12 bases lining up with TRBD1. The J call may be incorrect, as the DNA end agrees better with TRBJ2-3. The CDR3 sequence is 15 residues long.

This clonotype was recorded many times. This chain links TRBV30 with TRBJ1-2; a weak D match, TRBD1 (6 bases). CDR3 length equals 15 residues. Trimming took 5 bases from V and 0 from J, leaving 16 bases between them. CDR1 is GTSNPN, CDR2 SVGIG, per germline (reference sequence). Written as DNA, the CDR3 is TGTGCCTGGGCTTCTACAGGGATCGCTAACTATGGCTACACCTTC. Its protein product is CAWASTGIANYGYTF.

This chain connects TRBV11-2 to TRBJ2-3; 7 bases align to TRBD2. Germline values: CDR1 SGHAT, CDR2 FQNNGV. The CDR3 spans 16 residues. The chain's CDR3 is CVNSRETGRVGETQYF. The CDR3 nucleotides read TGTGTCAACAGCCGGGAAACTGGGAGGGTCGGAGAAACGCAGTATTTT.

The chain joins TRBV6-2 or TRBV6-3 to TRBJ1-2; no clear D. Trimming left V 5 bases short and J 7 bases short, with 8 bases between. The CDR3 is 11 amino acids. Per germline, CDR1 MNHEY and CDR2 SVGEGT. DNA of the CDR3: TGTGCCAGCAGTACGACTAGTGGCTACACCTTC. Its protein product is CASSTTSGYTF.

Notes on this clonotype: An end of the junction does not agree with germline; a read error may underlie this. The V gene is TRBV12-3 or TRBV12-4, the J gene TRBJ2-7; D perhaps matches TRBD1 (7 bases). The CDR3 sequence is 14 residues long. DNA of the CDR3: TGTGCCAGCGCCAAGGGGGGACAGTTCTACGAACAGGACTTC. Translating it yields CASAKGGQFYEQDF.

Points on this clonotype: Relative to the germline gene, one junction end is altered; a read error may explain this. The chain is built from TRBV11-1 and TRBJ2-3; D is perhaps TRBD1 or TRBD2 (5 bases each). From germline, CDR1 is SGHAT and CDR2 FQDESV (reference sequence). This CDR3 spans 19 amino acids. In nucleotides, the CDR3 is TGTGCCAGCAGCTCTGGGGGAAGCACTGTTAGAGCCCGCACAGATACGCGGTATTTT. The encoded protein is CASSSGGSTVRARTDTRYF.

Concerning this clonotype itself: One end of the junction varies from germline; a read error may be responsible. J is TRBJ2-2 and V is TRBV6-1; TRBD2 is a possible D gene (5 bases). This CDR3 is built from 16 residues. The germline CDR1 and CDR2 sequences are MNHNS and SASEGT. CDR3 DNA: TGTGCCAGCACTGAAGTCCCCACTAGTTTACCCGGGGAGTTGTTTTTT. Translating it yields CASTEVPTSLPGELFF.

As DNA, the CDR3 is TGTGCCAGCAGGGGTAGGCAATCCTACGAGCAGTACTTC. It is translated as CASRGRQSYEQYF. The chain is built from TRBV11-1 and TRBJ2-7; no definite D call. Trimming left V 6 bases short and J 1 base short, with 10 bases between. From germline, CDR1 is SGHAT and CDR2 FQDESV (reference sequence). The CDR3 contains 13 residues.

CDR3 DNA sequence: TGCAGCATTGTGGGGCCCGGGACAGGCTTTGATAGTGATACGCAGTATTTT. It translates to CSIVGPGTGFDSDTQYF. The chain joins TRBV29-1 to TRBJ2-3; TRBD1 agrees at 8 bases. V trimming: 8 bases; J trimming: 6 bases; junction bases outside the gene matches: 22. Per the germline V gene, CDR1 is SQVTM and CDR2 is ANQGSEA. The CDR3 has 17 amino acids.

Regarding this clonotype: The junction and the germline gene differ at one end; a read error may be behind it. This rearrangement joins TRBV29-1 to TRBJ2-7, with a possible D match to TRBD1 (6 bases). Germline V lookup: CDR1 SQVTM, CDR2 ANQGSEA. The CDR3 has 11 amino acids. The CDR3 nucleotides are TGCAGCGTATGGGACACCTATGAGCAGTACTTC. Protein product: CSVWDTYEQYF.

As for this clonotype: This likely comes from a read error, as the CDR3 has no conserved phenylalanine or tryptophan at its end. This chain links TRBV4-2 with TRBJ1-2; D remains unclear. The CDR3 has 16 residues. In germline, CDR1 is LGHNA, CDR2 YNFKEQ. Trimming took 0 bases from V and 1 from J, leaving 12 bases between them. CDR3 sequence (DNA): TGTGCCAGCAGCCAAGACCCTTCCGCGGGTAACTATGGCTACACCTTG. Amino acids: CASSQDPSAGNYGYTL.

This clonotype showed up many times. The chain is built from TRBV5-8 and TRBJ1-5; D ambiguous. With 3 bases removed from V and 2 bases from J, the gap between germline ends came to 12 bases. CDR1 and CDR2 (germline): SGHTS, YDEGEE. This CDR3 contains 15 residues. DNA for the CDR3: TGTGCCAGCAGCTCCTTTGGAGGAGGCAATCAGCCCCAGCATTTT. Its translation: CASSSFGGGNQPQHF.

This CDR3 reads CASSHVFSELEETQYF. In DNA form, the CDR3 reads TGCGCCAGCAGCCACGTATTTAGTGAGTTGGAAGAGACCCAGTACTTC. The chain uses TRBV4-1 and TRBJ2-5, with no clear D. Between the trimmed V and J ends, which lost 3 bases and 3 bases, there was a span of 17 bases. The germline CDR1 and CDR2 sequences are MGHRA and YSYEKL. The CDR3 totals 16 residues.

This clonotype was counted a few times. V is TRBV19 and J is TRBJ1-1; D remains unclear. The CDR3 consists of 14 residues. The germline V and J ends were trimmed by 2 bases and 1 base, with 8 bases remaining between them. In germline, CDR1 is LNHDA, CDR2 SQIVND (reference sequence). The CDR3 nucleotides are TGTGCCAGTAGTATAAAGGCGTGGAACACTGAAGCTTTCTTT. Its translation: CASSIKAWNTEAFF.

This clonotype showed up just a few times. This chain links TRBV29-1 with TRBJ2-5; maybe TRBD2 (5 bases). The CDR3 contains 16 residues. V shed 8 bases and J shed 3 bases, with 25 bases lying between them. CDR1 and CDR2 (germline): SQVTM, ANQGSEA. The CDR3 DNA follows: TGCAGCATTAAACCTGGAGGATTAGTTCTGGAAGAGACCCAGTACTTC. Translating it yields CSIKPGGLVLEETQYF.

The chain joins TRBV4-1 to TRBJ2-5; D may be TRBD2 (5 bases). Looked up from germline, CDR1 is MGHRA and CDR2 is YSYEKL. Trimming took off 0 bases at V and 2 bases at J, with 16 bases between the two ends. The CDR3 runs to 17 residues. The CDR3: CASSQDHEGGGQETQYF. CDR3 nucleotide sequence: TGCGCCAGCAGCCAAGACCACGAAGGAGGTGGGCAAGAGACCCAGTACTTC.

Worth noting for this clonotype: The junction differs from germline at one of its ends, possibly a read error. The V call is TRBV29-1, the J call TRBJ2-1; no firm D call. This CDR3 has 12 amino acids. Germline CDR1 is SQVTM and CDR2 is ANQGSEA. The CDR3 reads CIVEAPNNEWFF. DNA for the CDR3: TGCATCGTTGAAGCCCCCAACAATGAGTGGTTCTTC.

A note on this clonotype: Germline and junction disagree at one end, which may indicate a read error. The chain employs TRBV29-1 and TRBJ2-7, with TRBD1 as a possible D gene (5 bases). The CDR3 totals 13 residues. Germline V lookup: CDR1 SQVTM, CDR2 ANQGSEA. The CDR3 nucleotides read TGCAACGTTGAAATTACAGGATTTAGCGAGCAGTACTTC. It encodes CNVEITGFSEQYF.

The chain uses TRBV6-1 and TRBJ1-1; tentatively, D is TRBD1 (6 bases). Germline CDR1 is MNHNS and CDR2 is SASEGT. CDR3 length: 11 amino acids. Trimming removed 6 bases from V and 10 bases from J, with 12 bases in between. In nucleotides, the CDR3 is TGTGCCAGCAGCCCTGGACAGATAGCTTTCTTT. Translated: CASSPGQIAFF.

Worth noting for this clonotype: The CDR3 carries no conserved terminal phenylalanine or tryptophan, so it likely arises from a read error. The DNA is omitted, as the CDR3 cannot be located on it reliably, and the CDR3 follows TCRdb's listing. This chain joins TRBV12-5 and TRBJ2-7. In germline, CDR1 is LGHNT, CDR2 FRNRAP. The CDR3 is made up of 13 amino acids, end residues included. Here the CDR3 reads CASEGTGSYEQHY.